The clone carrying this T cell receptor (beta chain) was picked up a small number of times. The antigen is not known. This CDR3 contains 15 residues. Germline values: CDR1 LNHDA, CDR2 SQIVND (reference sequence). V was clipped by 5 bases and J by 0 bases; unmatched bases: 3. As for treatment: approximately 10-day PBMC culture with coronavirus spike peptide pools or control peptides (ViraFEST assay). T cells were expanded with peptide pools, and expanded clonotypes were identified by TCR sequencing. This sample was taken from a study of vaccination and CD4 T cells after COVID-19. Study summary: Overlapping peptides of the spike proteins of SARS-CoV-2, HCoV-NL63, HCoV-OC43 and HCoV-229E were used for cell stimulation.

Sequencing of the DNA from cultured CD4+ T cells was carried out with the Oncomine TCR Beta short-read assay. TCRdb analysed the PCR reads with MiXCR anew, one entry per CDR3 protein. The sample carries over 20,000 distinct CDR3 sequences, around two fifths recorded once. The sequence was collected from a human donor who received a COVID-19 vaccine. The sequences come from CD4+ T cells from blood, cultured in vitro, collected before SARS-CoV-2 vaccination. The rearrangement joins TRBV19 to TRBJ1-5; 8 bases match TRBD1. This chain's CDR3 is CASSRTGGSNQPQHF. CDR3 DNA sequence: TGTGCCAGTAGTCGTACAGGGGGTAGCAATCAGCCCCAGCATTTT.